These T cell receptor beta chains were read from a single sample in a study of Ad26.COV2.S vaccination and SARS-CoV-2 variants. Measured with immunoSEQ multiplex PCR; TCRdb has only the in-frame clones, and not every one. The sample has approximately 360,000 clones; 83% are singletons. This specimen was peripheral blood, taken in a trial of Ad26.COV2.S vaccine versus placebo. These TCRs come from a person aged 18-60 years who received the Ad26.COV2.S COVID-19 vaccine or a placebo. Each CDR3 is given with its conserved first and last residue. A D gene is named only where the DNA matches it firmly. A clone size is listed for some rows: how often the clone was seen (once, few, many), or a class if it is expanded.

size: -; D: -; V: TRBV11-3; J: TRBJ1-5; CDR3: CASSSRDGVHSNQPQHF; DNA: TGTGCCAGCAGCTCCCGGGATGGAGTCCATAGCAATCAGCCCCAGCATTTT
size: -; D: TRBD2; V: TRBV11-3; J: TRBJ2-1; CDR3: CASSPGGAGGYNEQFF; DNA: TGTGCCAGCAGTCCGGGGGGAGCGGGGGGTTACAATGAGCAGTTCTTC
size: -; D: -; V: TRBV24-1; J: TRBJ2-1; CDR3: CATSAISSYNEQFF; DNA: TGTGCCACCAGTGCAATCAGCTCCTACAATGAGCAGTTCTTC
size: -; D: -; V: TRBV15; J: TRBJ1-2; CDR3: CATSGTTVGYYGYTF; DNA: TGTGCCACCAGCGGAACGACAGTCGGTTACTATGGCTACACCTTC
size: -; D: TRBD1; V: TRBV23-1; J: TRBJ1-2; CDR3: CASSPQRTGPGYTF; DNA: TGCGCCAGCAGTCCCCAAAGGACAGGCCCTGGCTACACCTTC
size: once; D: -; V: TRBV7-9; J: TRBJ2-5; CDR3: CASSAPRGIETQYF; DNA: TGTGCCAGCAGTGCCCCGAGGGGTATTGAGACCCAGTACTTC
size: -; D: TRBD1; V: TRBV27; J: TRBJ2-7; CDR3: CASSPYHPRDSAPYEQYF; DNA: TGTGCCAGCAGTCCATACCACCCCCGGGACAGTGCCCCTTACGAGCAGTACTTC
size: few; D: -; V: TRBV29-1; J: TRBJ1-6; CDR3: CSVGQEENSPLHF; DNA: TGCAGCGTTGGACAGGAGGAGAATTCACCCCTCCACTTT
size: -; D: TRBD1; V: TRBV10-3; J: TRBJ2-1; CDR3: CAIRETGDYEQFF; DNA: TGTGCCATCAGGGAAACAGGGGATTATGAGCAGTTCTTC
size: -; D: -; V: TRBV12-3/TRBV12-4; J: TRBJ1-2; CDR3: CASSLSQNYGYTF; DNA: TGTGCCAGCAGTTTAAGCCAGAACTATGGCTACACCTTC
size: -; D: TRBD2; V: TRBV5-6; J: TRBJ2-7; CDR3: CASSSPPGLAGYEQYF; DNA: TGTGCCAGCAGCTCGCCTCCGGGACTAGCGGGCTACGAGCAGTACTTC
size: once; D: -; V: TRBV9; J: TRBJ2-1; CDR3: CASSALGSLWEEQFF; DNA: TGTGCCAGCAGCGCCTTGGGCTCCCTCTGGGAAGAGCAGTTCTTC
size: -; D: -; V: TRBV12-3/TRBV12-4; J: TRBJ1-6; CDR3: CASNLAGPQPLHF; DNA: TGTGCCAGCAATTTGGCTGGTCCCCAACCCCTCCACTTT
size: -; D: -; V: TRBV30; J: TRBJ1-1; CDR3: CAYVLLGRVTEAFF; DNA: TGTGCCTACGTCCTACTCGGGCGTGTGACTGAAGCTTTCTTT
size: -; D: TRBD1; V: TRBV28; J: TRBJ2-5; CDR3: CASSTPGQGGETQYF; DNA: TGTGCCAGCAGTACCCCCGGACAGGGGGGGGAGACCCAGTACTTC
size: -; D: -; V: TRBV2; J: TRBJ1-2; CDR3: CASNILGRGEAGYTF; DNA: TGTGCCAGCAATATTCTAGGACGGGGAGAGGCAGGCTACACCTTC
size: -; D: TRBD1; V: TRBV19; J: TRBJ2-5; CDR3: CASSNRGYETQYF; DNA: TGTGCCAGTAGTAACAGGGGGTACGAGACCCAGTACTTC
size: -; D: -; V: TRBV7-9; J: TRBJ2-7; CDR3: CASSYQSGQNEQYF; DNA: TGTGCCAGCAGTTACCAGTCCGGACAAAACGAGCAGTACTTC
size: -; D: TRBD2; V: TRBV9; J: TRBJ2-1; CDR3: CASSVTTSGSSTYNEQFF; DNA: TGTGCCAGCAGCGTAACGACTAGCGGGAGTAGTACCTACAATGAGCAGTTCTTC
size: -; D: -; V: TRBV7-2; J: TRBJ1-4; CDR3: CASSRDTNEKLFF; DNA: TGTGCCAGCAGTAGGGACACGAATGAAAAACTGTTTTTT
size: once; D: TRBD1; V: TRBV27; J: TRBJ1-6; CDR3: CASSPTGGGYSPLHF; DNA: TGTGCCAGCAGTCCCACAGGGGGCGGTTATTCACCCCTCCACTTT
size: -; D: -; V: TRBV2; J: TRBJ2-6; CDR3: CATDRTVLKGVLTF; DNA: TGTGCCACCGACAGGACAGTCCTGAAGGGCGTCCTGACTTTC
size: once; D: -; V: TRBV9; J: TRBJ1-2; CDR3: CASSARWGGMESGYTF; DNA: TGTGCCAGCAGCGCACGCTGGGGGGGGATGGAGAGTGGCTACACCTTC
size: -; D: -; V: TRBV7-9; J: TRBJ2-7; CDR3: CASSFPYTYEQYF; DNA: TGTGCCAGCAGCTTTCCTTACACCTACGAGCAGTACTTC
size: -; D: -; V: TRBV28; J: TRBJ2-7; CDR3: CASHTAQVLYEQYF; DNA: TGTGCCAGCCATACAGCCCAAGTACTCTACGAGCAGTACTTC
size: -; D: -; V: TRBV27; J: TRBJ1-1; CDR3: CASSQPRENTEAFF; DNA: TGTGCCAGCAGCCAGCCACGGGAGAACACTGAAGCTTTCTTT
size: few; D: TRBD1; V: TRBV2; J: TRBJ1-4; CDR3: CASSGQGLGTNEKLFF; DNA: TGTGCCAGCAGTGGACAGGGTTTAGGAACTAATGAAAAACTGTTTTTT
size: -; D: -; V: TRBV12-3/TRBV12-4; J: TRBJ1-6; CDR3: CASNPGHNSPLHF; DNA: TGTGCCAGCAATCCGGGCCATAATTCACCCCTCCACTTT
size: -; D: -; V: TRBV3-1/TRBV3-2; J: TRBJ1-1; CDR3: CASSQATVNTEAFF; DNA: TGTGCCAGCAGCCAAGCGACAGTGAACACTGAAGCTTTCTTT
size: -; D: -; V: TRBV27; J: TRBJ2-7; CDR3: CASKISVPLHIHEQYF; DNA: TGTGCCAGCAAAATCAGCGTACCTCTCCACATCCACGAGCAGTACTTC
size: once; D: TRBD1; V: TRBV27; J: TRBJ1-2; CDR3: CASSLYKEQGDGYTF; DNA: TGTGCCAGCAGTTTATATAAGGAACAGGGGGATGGCTACACCTTC
size: few; D: -; V: TRBV7-9; J: TRBJ2-1; CDR3: CASRSSGLSYEQFF; DNA: TGTGCCAGCAGATCCTCGGGACTCAGCTATGAGCAGTTCTTC
size: -; D: -; V: TRBV18; J: TRBJ1-2; CDR3: CASSLTGNYGYTF; DNA: TGTGCCAGCTCGCTGACAGGCAACTATGGCTACACCTTC
size: -; D: -; V: TRBV19; J: TRBJ1-3; CDR3: CASSMGHAKYSGNTIYF; DNA: TGTGCCAGTAGTATGGGACACGCAAAGTACTCTGGAAACACCATATATTTT
size: -; D: -; V: TRBV12-5; J: TRBJ1-2; CDR3: CASGTGYYGYTF; DNA: TGTGCTAGTGGTACAGGGTACTATGGCTACACCTTC
size: -; D: -; V: TRBV2; J: TRBJ1-1; CDR3: CASSDIVNTEAFF; DNA: TGTGCCAGCAGTGACATAGTTAACACTGAAGCTTTCTTT
size: -; D: -; V: TRBV7-9; J: TRBJ2-5; CDR3: CASSLGSTTQYF; DNA: TGTGCCAGCAGCTTAGGGTCCACCACCCAGTACTTC
size: -; D: TRBD2; V: TRBV28; J: TRBJ2-3; CDR3: CASSIAGRSTDTQYF; DNA: TGTGCCAGCAGCATAGCCGGGAGGAGCACAGATACGCAGTATTTT
size: -; D: -; V: TRBV7-9; J: TRBJ1-1; CDR3: CASSSGRWNTEAFF; DNA: TGTGCCAGCAGTTCCGGACGGTGGAACACTGAAGCTTTCTTT
size: -; D: TRBD2; V: TRBV28; J: TRBJ2-1; CDR3: CASSLMGTSDYNEQFF; DNA: TGTGCCAGCAGTTTAATGGGGACTAGCGACTACAATGAGCAGTTCTTC
size: -; D: -; V: TRBV6-5; J: TRBJ2-2; CDR3: CASSPQSGELFF; DNA: TGTGCCAGCAGTCCCCAATCCGGGGAGCTGTTTTTT
size: -; D: -; V: TRBV11-2; J: TRBJ2-5; CDR3: CASSYRVLGETQYF; DNA: TGTGCCAGCAGCTACAGGGTTCTGGGAGAGACCCAGTACTTC
size: -; D: TRBD1; V: TRBV6-2/TRBV6-3; J: TRBJ2-7; CDR3: CASSREGTGKYEQYF; DNA: TGTGCCAGCAGCCGCGAGGGGACAGGTAAATACGAGCAGTACTTC
size: -; D: TRBD1; V: TRBV4-3; J: TRBJ1-3; CDR3: CASSLLTGGSGNTIYF; DNA: TGCGCCAGCAGCCTTCTGACAGGGGGCTCTGGAAACACCATATATTTT
size: -; D: TRBD2; V: TRBV7-3; J: TRBJ2-5; CDR3: CASSLLAEETQYF; DNA: TGTGCCAGCAGCTTACTAGCGGAAGAGACCCAGTACTTC
size: -; D: -; V: TRBV7-2; J: TRBJ2-2; CDR3: CASSLDFNTGELFF; DNA: TGTGCCAGCAGCTTGGACTTTAACACCGGGGAGCTGTTTTTT
size: -; D: -; V: TRBV27; J: TRBJ1-1; CDR3: CASSLLGQSTEAFF; DNA: TGTGCCAGCAGTTTATTAGGGCAGAGCACTGAAGCTTTCTTT
size: -; D: -; V: TRBV19; J: TRBJ1-2; CDR3: CATQGPAIYGYTF; DNA: TGTGCCACCCAGGGACCTGCTATCTATGGCTACACCTTC
size: -; D: -; V: TRBV5-5; J: TRBJ2-7; CDR3: CASSFGAIEQYF; DNA: TGTGCCAGCAGCTTCGGGGCCATCGAGCAGTACTTC
size: -; D: -; V: TRBV7-3; J: TRBJ1-5; CDR3: CASSFSGVKGQPQHF; DNA: TGTGCCAGCAGCTTCTCCGGGGTAAAGGGTCAGCCCCAGCATTTT
size: -; D: -; V: TRBV18; J: TRBJ1-4; CDR3: CASSFREGSEKLFF; DNA: TGTGCCAGCTCATTCCGGGAAGGAAGTGAAAAACTGTTTTTT
size: once; D: TRBD1; V: TRBV15; J: TRBJ2-2; CDR3: CATSNSRDRVFPGELFF; DNA: TGTGCCACCAGCAACTCCCGGGACAGGGTGTTCCCCGGGGAGCTGTTTTTT
size: -; D: TRBD1; V: TRBV6-5; J: TRBJ1-1; CDR3: CASRMTGTITEAFF; DNA: TGTGCCAGCAGGATGACAGGGACTATCACTGAAGCTTTCTTT
size: -; D: TRBD1; V: TRBV5-1; J: TRBJ1-1; CDR3: CASSSGGATEAFF; DNA: TGCGCCAGCAGCTCAGGGGGCGCTACTGAAGCTTTCTTT
size: -; D: -; V: TRBV28; J: TRBJ2-6; CDR3: CASGLSGANVLTF; DNA: TGTGCCAGCGGGCTCTCTGGGGCCAACGTCCTGACTTTC